These 2 T cell receptor beta chains came from one sample sequenced in a study of blood T cell repertoires in COVID-19. Clones were sequenced by immunoSEQ multiplex PCR, and TCRdb holds only the in-frame ones, with some missing. The sample carries almost 95,000 clones, around 67% recorded once. The sequenced sample consisted of peripheral blood. The receptors were gathered from a woman aged 60 to 75 in a cohort sampled during active or convalescent COVID-19.

The chain uses TRBV9 and TRBJ1-1, with TRBD1 identical over 11 bases. The CDR3 is 16 residues long. V shed 3 bases, J shed 2 bases, and the junction held 6 bases outside the gene matches. Germline values: CDR1 SGDLS, CDR2 YYNGEE. In DNA form, the CDR3 reads TGTGCCAGCAGCGAGGACAGGGGGCGGGTTAACACTGAAGCTTTCTTT. Protein: CASSEDRGRVNTEAFF.

CDR3 residues: CASSPGQERYHGYTF. The CDR3 region has the DNA TGCGCCAGCAGCCCGGGACAGGAAAGATATCATGGCTACACCTTC. This chain joins TRBV4-1 and TRBJ1-2, with TRBD1 identical over 8 bases. This CDR3 comprises 15 residues. J was trimmed by 6 bases and V by 4 bases; bases with no gene match: 10. From germline, CDR1 is MGHRA and CDR2 YSYEKL.